The sequence of this TCR beta chain was determined in a study of vaccination and CD4 T cells after COVID-19 (dated by TCRdb to between 2022 and 2023). Context from the whole study: Every convalescent patient had a positive nasal swab PCR test for SARS-CoV-2, with mild disease in roughly nine patients and severe disease in one. The convalescent cohort comprised six males and four females, including two Hispanic individuals, seven Caucasians, two Asians and one multiracial person. Participants got two doses of the Pfizer-BioNTech BNT162b2 vaccine (n=8) or two doses of the Moderna mRNA-1273 vaccine (n=2). Post-COVID blood samples from convalescent patients were collected a median of about 100 days after diagnosis, with a range of 35 to 161 days. The time from the second vaccine dose to post-vaccine blood sampling had a median of roughly 70 days and ranged from about 12 to 241 days. For stimulating the cultures, overlapping spike peptide pools were used, derived from SARS-CoV-2 as well as from the common cold coronaviruses HCoV-NL63, HCoV-OC43 and HCoV-229E. Control cultures used a CEFX viral epitope pool as positive control, an HIV-1 Nef peptide pool as negative control, or no peptide. In under twelve COVID-19 convalescent patients and a few infection-naive healthy vaccine recipients, researchers compared the spike-specific CD4+ TCR repertoire from before mRNA vaccination with the repertoire from after.

The treatment or condition label of this sample denotes: 10-day PBMC culture with coronavirus spike peptide pools or control peptides (ViraFEST assay). The ViraFEST assay was used in the study, in which antigen-specific T cells were expanded with peptide pools and expanded clonotypes were subsequently identified by TCR sequencing. The convalescent patients' positive SARS-CoV-2 PCR tests fell between March and December 2020, which was before the Alpha, Beta and Delta variants emerged in the United States. More than 1.5 million PBMCs per well were cultured in IMDM with roughly 4.8% human AB serum and roughly 9.3 IU/ml IL-2, plus 10 ug/ml peptide pools. On days 3 and 7, half of the culture medium was replaced with fresh IL-2-containing medium. Once the cells had been in culture for about 10 days, the EasySep CD4+ T cell isolation kit was used to isolate CD4+ T cells by negative selection. Ficoll-Paque Plus gradient centrifugation was used to isolate PBMCs from whole blood, and the isolated PBMCs were then either used fresh or cryopreserved at -140C. Each culture condition was generally run in triplicate wells.

Overall study results and their limits: Only a relatively small number of convalescent patients were included in the study, and early timepoints following natural infection were not analyzed. In convalescent patients, nearly all vaccine-specific clones (304 of 307) were found to be mono-reactive for SARS-CoV-2 spike rather than cross-reactive with common cold coronaviruses. An increase in the median number of SARS-CoV-2-reactive clonotypes from 20 to 25 after infection to some 38 after vaccination was observed, but the change was not found to be significant. Among convalescent patients, a median around 86% of the SARS-CoV-2-reactive clones seen after vaccination appeared only after vaccination, which suggests priming specific to the vaccine.

About this clonotype: This clone's antigen is unknown. Per-base quality was not reported, and no clone a single base away is much larger than it.

The receptor library was made with PCR. At the Johns Hopkins FTIC core, DNA from the cultured CD4+ T cells underwent TCR sequencing with the Oncomine TCR Beta short-read assay. Genomic DNA was extracted from the cultured CD4+ T cells with the QIAamp micro DNA kit. Oncomine TCR Beta libraries made from cultured CD4+ T cells were pooled using unique dual indexes and sequenced on an Illumina iSeq 100. In the source study's methods: Non-productive sequences were filtered out, and CDR3s that did not start with C, did not end with F or W, or were shorter than 7 amino acids were discarded. The MANAFEST web application was used to identify antigen-specific clonotypes by comparing peptide-stimulated wells against reference wells and other culture wells. For a clone to be called positive, the clone needed an FDR below 0.05, an odds ratio above 5, and a productive frequency above 0.1% in at least two of three replicate wells. A clonotype counted as cross-reactive if it showed significant expansion both in the SARS-CoV-2 spike wells and in at least one common cold coronavirus spike condition. Similarity between CDR3 sequences was evaluated in R version 3.6.1 using Levenshtein distances (stringdist) and unrooted phylogenetic trees (ape). In TCRdb, the public reads were trimmed at Q25 with fastp and aligned with MiXCR, with productive beta chains retained. Under each unique CDR3 protein, matching rows form one entry showing the most common genes and DNA. None of the V and J calls come from the authors' own analysis; TCRdb made them. The sample table records more than 15,000 distinct CDR3 sequences; around 44% of these occur just once. Of the sample, 3.5% to 4% is held by the ten largest clones.

The clonotype originates from a human donor who had recovered from COVID-19. Sample: CD4+ T cells from blood, cultured in vitro.

The DNA sequence is as follows: TGTGCCAGCGCTCTCCTAGCATCCTACGAGCAGTACTTC. Its product reads: CASALLASYEQYF. The chain is assembled from TRBV27 and TRBJ2-7; matching of 5 bases hints at TRBD2 as the D gene. Via the germline V gene (reference sequence), CDR1 is MNHEY and CDR2 SMNVEV. V is clipped by 8 bases and J by 1 base, and the sequence between their germline boundaries is 12 bases long. The CDR3 contains 13 residues, cysteine and phenylalanine counted. The sequence is cut down to CDR3 DNA, 39 bases in frame from base 1.